This T cell receptor beta chain comes out of a study of T cells in Graves' hyperthyroidism and ophthalmopathy. Study-wide context: Staff took peripheral blood when the initial diagnosis was made, before any treatment began.

Germline CDR1 reads SGHTA; CDR2 reads FQGNSA. This CDR3 comprises 14 residues. There were TCR beta CDR3 regions amplified from RNA transcripts. The primer set for the first-round RT-PCR of the TCR CDR3 was HTBI. TCRdb ran MiXCR on the multiplex PCR reads and lists one entry per CDR3 protein. The table lists 250,000 to 300,000 distinct CDR3 sequences, approximately 18% of them singletons. About this clonotype itself: Germline is not matched at one junction end, which may reflect a read error.

Uncontrolled infection, other autoimmune disease, pregnancy and lactation each barred patients from inclusion. Diagnoses used clinical symptoms, serum thyroxine and TRAb, thyroid ultrasound and orbital computed tomography. The chain uses TRBV7-2 and TRBJ1-2; a weak D match, TRBD1 (6 bases). The sequenced sample was blood. This receptor was identified in a man aged 45-65 years with Graves' ophthalmopathy. The CDR3 is CASSLGAGEFGYAF. CDR3 nucleotides: TGTGCCAGCAGCTTAGGGGCAGGGGAATTTGGCTACGCCTTC.